This passage covers 4 T cell receptor beta chains from one sample sequenced in a study of control samples from healthy donors and cancer patients. Repertoires were generated with immunoSEQ multiplex PCR, while TCRdb's copy carries only in-frame clones and drops some. The sample yields approximately 110,000 clones, 80% to 95% seen once. Material: blood. Every receptor here comes from a woman aged 18-29 years in good health.

The chain has TRBV29-1 and TRBJ1-2, with D possibly TRBD1 on 6 matching bases. Trimming left V 3 bases short and J 4 bases short, with 9 bases between. The CDR3 is 12 amino acids. CDR1 SQVTM and CDR2 ANQGSEA come from the germline V gene. CDR3 region: CSVEGTSYGYTF. In DNA, the CDR3 is TGCAGCGTTGAGGGGACAAGCTATGGCTACACCTTC.

The chain uses TRBV28 and TRBJ2-3, with TRBD1 matching over 7 bases. Germline-derived CDR1 and CDR2 are MDHEN and SYDVKM. This CDR3 region has 14 residues. Germline trimming cut 3 bases from V and 3 bases from J; bases unmatched to any gene: 3. The CDR3: CASSFSTGTDTQYF. The CDR3 coding sequence is TGTGCCAGCAGTTTCTCGACAGGGACAGATACGCAGTATTTT.

This chain uses TRBV25-1 with TRBJ2-1; D is unresolved. With 1 base removed from V and 9 bases from J, the gap between germline ends came to 10 bases. The CDR3 has 13 amino acids. Germline V gene sequence: CDR1 MGHDK, CDR2 SYGVNS. CDR3 amino acids: CASSELGIAEQFF. The CDR3 bases are TGTGCCAGCAGTGAATTAGGGATAGCTGAGCAGTTCTTC. The full variable domain, in which reference TRBV25-1 and TRBJ2-1 provide the parts outside the CDR3, is EADIYQTPRYLVIGTGKKITLECSQTMGHDKMYWYQQDPGMELHLIHYSYGVNSTEKGDLSSESTVSRIRTEHFPLTLESARPSHTSQYLCASSELGIAEQFFGPGTRLTVL.

This clone appeared a few times. The CDR3 DNA reads as TGTGCCACCAAGAAGGGGTTGAACACTGAAGCTTTCTTT. It encodes CATKKGLNTEAFF. The genes are TRBV15 and TRBJ1-1; D possibly corresponds to TRBD1 (5 bases). There are 13 residues in the CDR3. Germline V gene data show CDR1 as LNHNV and CDR2 as YYDKDF (reference sequence). V dropped 7 bases and J dropped 0 bases, with 9 bases sitting between them. The full variable domain, in which reference TRBV15 and TRBJ1-1 provide the parts outside the CDR3, is DAMVIQNPRYQVTQFGKPVTLSCSQTLNHNVMYWYQQKSSQAPKLLFHYYDKDFNNEADTPDNFQSRRPNTSFCFLDIRSPGLGDTAMYLCATKKGLNTEAFFGQGTRLTVV.